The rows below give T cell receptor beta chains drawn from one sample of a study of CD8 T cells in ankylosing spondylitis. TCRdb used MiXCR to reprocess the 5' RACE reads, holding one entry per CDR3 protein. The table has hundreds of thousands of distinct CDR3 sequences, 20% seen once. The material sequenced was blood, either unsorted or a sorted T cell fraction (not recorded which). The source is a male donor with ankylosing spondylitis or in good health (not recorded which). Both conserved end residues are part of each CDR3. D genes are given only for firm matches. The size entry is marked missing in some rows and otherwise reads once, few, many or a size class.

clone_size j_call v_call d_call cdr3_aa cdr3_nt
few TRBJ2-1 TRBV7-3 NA CASSDPNNEQFF TGTGCCAGCAGTGACCCTAACAATGAGCAGTTCTTC
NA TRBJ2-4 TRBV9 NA CAREGLAKNIQYF TGTGCCAGGGAAGGTTTAGCCAAAAACATTCAGTACTTC
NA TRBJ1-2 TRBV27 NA CASSLGGQANYGYTF TGTGCCAGCAGTTTGGGTGGGCAAGCTAACTATGGCTACACCTTC
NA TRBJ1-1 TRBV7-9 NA CASSLEPGGAEAFF TGTGCCAGCAGCTTAGAACCGGGAGGCGCTGAAGCTTTCTTT
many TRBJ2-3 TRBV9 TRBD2 CASSVEGLVRSDTQYF TGTGCCAGCAGCGTAGAGGGACTAGTAAGATCGGATACGCAGTATTTT
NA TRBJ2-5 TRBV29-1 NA CSVVGEYQETQYF TGCAGCGTAGTAGGGGAGTACCAAGAGACCCAGTACTTC
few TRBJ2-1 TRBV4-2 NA CASSRQTAGQRYNEQFF TGTGCCAGCAGCCGCCAGACTGCTGGCCAGCGGTACAATGAGCAGTTCTTC
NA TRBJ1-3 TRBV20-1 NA CSAHLMGGSGNTIYF TGCAGTGCCCACCTAATGGGGGGCTCTGGAAACACCATATATTTT
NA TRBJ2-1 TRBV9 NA CASSTGGLSGDEQFF TGTGCCAGCAGCACCGGGGGCCTTAGCGGCGATGAGCAGTTCTTC
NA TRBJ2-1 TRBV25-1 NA CASSPVGLDNEQFF TGTGCCAGCAGTCCTGTAGGACTGGACAATGAGCAGTTCTTC
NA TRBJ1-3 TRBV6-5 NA CASSYNGRSGNTIYF TGTGCCAGCAGTTACAACGGCCGCTCTGGAAACACCATATATTTT
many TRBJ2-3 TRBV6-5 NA CASSYEVATDTQYF TGTGCCAGCAGTTACGAGGTAGCGACAGATACGCAGTATTTT
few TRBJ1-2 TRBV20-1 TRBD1 CSAREVQGARGYTF TGCAGTGCTAGAGAGGTTCAGGGGGCGCGTGGCTACACCTTC
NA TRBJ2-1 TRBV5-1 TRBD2 CASSLVRAGYNEQFF TGCGCCAGCAGCTTGGTCCGAGCGGGATACAATGAGCAGTTCTTC
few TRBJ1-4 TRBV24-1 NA CATSEVWEAPEEKLFF TGTGCCACCAGTGAAGTCTGGGAGGCCCCTGAGGAAAAACTGTTTTTT
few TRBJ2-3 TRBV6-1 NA CATGRASSTDTQYF TGTGCCACCGGAAGGGCTTCTAGCACAGATACGCAGTATTTT
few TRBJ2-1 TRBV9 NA CASSAGQYNEQFF TGTGCCAGCAGCGCCGGACAGTACAATGAGCAGTTCTTC
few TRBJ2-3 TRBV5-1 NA CASSLTRGGTDTQYF TGCGCCAGCAGCTTGACTAGAGGGGGCACAGATACGCAGTATTTT
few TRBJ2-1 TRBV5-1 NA CASSFGTGGYNEQFF TGCGCCAGCAGCTTCGGGACGGGTGGCTACAATGAGCAGTTCTTC
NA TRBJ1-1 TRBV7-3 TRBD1 CASSSVGQGKNTEAFF TGTGCCAGCAGCTCAGTGGGACAGGGGAAAAACACTGAAGCTTTCTTT
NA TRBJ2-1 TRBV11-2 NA CASSLGDPDNEQFF TGTGCCAGCAGCTTAGGTGACCCCGACAATGAGCAGTTCTTC
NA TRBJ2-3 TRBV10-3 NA CTIAGSTDTQYF TGTACCATCGCGGGATCCACAGATACGCAGTATTTT
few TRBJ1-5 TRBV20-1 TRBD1 CSARQGGEPQHF TGCAGTGCTAGACAGGGGGGTGAGCCCCAGCATTTT
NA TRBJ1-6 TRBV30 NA CAWREANSPLHF TGTGCCTGGAGGGAAGCCAATTCACCCCTCCACTTT
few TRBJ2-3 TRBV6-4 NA CASSDSGSYTDTQYF TGTGCCAGCAGTGACTCCGGGTCATACACAGATACGCAGTATTTT
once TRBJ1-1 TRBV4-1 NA CASSQGQTGYTTEAFF TGCGCCAGCAGCCAAGGGCAAACAGGGTATACCACTGAAGCTTTCTTT
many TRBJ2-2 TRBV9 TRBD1 CASSDTGGAHTGELFF TGTGCCAGCAGCGACACAGGGGGCGCGCACACCGGGGAGCTGTTTTTT
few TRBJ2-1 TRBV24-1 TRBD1 CATSDFAGTGFLGEQFF TGTGCCACCAGTGATTTTGCCGGGACAGGGTTTCTAGGTGAGCAGTTCTTC
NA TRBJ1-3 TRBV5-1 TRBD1 CVSSFGQGMTGNTIYF TGCGTCAGCAGCTTCGGACAGGGGATGACTGGAAACACCATATATTTT
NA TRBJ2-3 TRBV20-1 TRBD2 CSAKVPPGAGGAGGTQYF TGCAGTGCCAAAGTCCCCCCGGGAGCGGGAGGGGCGGGGGGTACGCAGTATTTT
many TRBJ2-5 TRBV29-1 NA CSVETGYQETQYF TGCAGCGTTGAAACAGGGTACCAAGAGACCCAGTACTTC
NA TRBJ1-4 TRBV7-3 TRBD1 CASSLTVQGKLFF TGTGCCAGCAGCTTAACGGTACAGGGGAAACTGTTTTTT
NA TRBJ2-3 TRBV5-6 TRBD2 CASSLRVVAGVRDTQYF TGTGCCAGCAGTTTGAGAGTCGTGGCGGGAGTTCGAGATACGCAGTATTTT
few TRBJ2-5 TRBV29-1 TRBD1 CSEKDRQETQYF TGCAGCGAGAAGGACAGGCAAGAGACCCAGTACTTC
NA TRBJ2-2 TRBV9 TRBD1 CASSVEGQGAGGELFF TGTGCCAGCAGCGTAGAGGGACAGGGGGCCGGTGGGGAGCTGTTTTTT